The following is a TCR beta chain sequence with its context. Its target is not known. Germline V gene data show CDR1 as LGHNA and CDR2 as YSLEER. J was trimmed by 4 bases and V by 0 bases; bases with no gene match: 6. The CDR3 sequence is 17 residues long. The record originates from a study of shared clonotypes between healthy human individuals. Overall study findings and caveats: Several donors showed sharing of 4.5% to 5% of naive CD4 clonotypes. Represented genetic and exposure-history diversity was restricted by having few donors.

Sorted-subset replicate PCRs used about 190 ng of genomic DNA. This amount corresponded to some 30,000 T cell genomes. Clones were sequenced by immunoSEQ multiplex PCR, and TCRdb holds only the in-frame ones, with some missing. The table records millions of clones, about 95% of them present only once. CD45RO negativity and positive selection for CCR7 defined naive CD8 cells, a population that excluded terminally differentiated effector memory CD45RA+ cells. Sequences were obtained from naive CD8+ T cells sorted from blood. The receptor was derived from a man aged 18 to 29 in good health. This sequence joins TRBV4-3 and TRBJ2-3, with TRBD2 matching over 11 bases. As DNA, the CDR3 is TGCGCCAGCAGCCAAGATAGAATGGGACTAGCGGCAGATACGCAGTATTTT. Translating it yields CASSQDRMGLAADTQYF.